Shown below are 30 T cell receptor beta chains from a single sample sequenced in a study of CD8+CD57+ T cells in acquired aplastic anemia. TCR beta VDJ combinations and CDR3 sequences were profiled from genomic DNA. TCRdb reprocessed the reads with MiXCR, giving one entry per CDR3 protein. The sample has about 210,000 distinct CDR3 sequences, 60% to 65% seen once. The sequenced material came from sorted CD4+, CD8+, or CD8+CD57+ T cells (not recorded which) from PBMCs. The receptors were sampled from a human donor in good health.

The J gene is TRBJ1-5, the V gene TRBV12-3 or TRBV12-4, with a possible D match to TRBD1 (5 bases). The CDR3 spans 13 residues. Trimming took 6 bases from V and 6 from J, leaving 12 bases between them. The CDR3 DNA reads TGTGCCAGCAGCTCGGGGGGTCTTCAGCCCCAGCATTTT. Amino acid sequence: CASSSGGLQPQHF.

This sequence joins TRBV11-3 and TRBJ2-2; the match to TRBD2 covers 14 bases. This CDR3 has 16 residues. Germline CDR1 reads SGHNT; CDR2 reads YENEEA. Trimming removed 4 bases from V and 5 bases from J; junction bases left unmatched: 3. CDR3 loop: CASSSRTSGRTGELFF. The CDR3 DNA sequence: TGTGCCAGCAGCTCGCGGACTAGCGGGAGGACCGGGGAGCTGTTTTTT.

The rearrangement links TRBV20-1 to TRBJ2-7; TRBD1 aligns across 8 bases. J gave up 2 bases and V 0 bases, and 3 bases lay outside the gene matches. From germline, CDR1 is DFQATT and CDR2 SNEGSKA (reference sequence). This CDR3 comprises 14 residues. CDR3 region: CSARDRGRPYEQYF. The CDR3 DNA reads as TGCAGTGCTAGAGACAGGGGGCGCCCCTACGAGCAGTACTTC.

The CDR3 DNA is TGTGCCACCAGTGATTTGAAGACCCAGTACTTC. Amino acid sequence: CATSDLKTQYF. The rearrangement joins TRBV24-1 to TRBJ2-5, with D hard to call. V shed 0 bases and J shed 6 bases, with 1 base lying between them. The CDR3 contains 11 residues. Germline values: CDR1 KGHDR, CDR2 SFDVKD.

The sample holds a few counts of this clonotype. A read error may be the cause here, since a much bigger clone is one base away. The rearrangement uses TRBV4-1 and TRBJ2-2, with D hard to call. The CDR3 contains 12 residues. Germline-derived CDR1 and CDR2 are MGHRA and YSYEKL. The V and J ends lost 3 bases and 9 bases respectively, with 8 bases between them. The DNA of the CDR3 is TGCGCCAGCAGCCACGCGGTTCGGGAGCTGTTTTTT. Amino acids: CASSHAVRELFF.

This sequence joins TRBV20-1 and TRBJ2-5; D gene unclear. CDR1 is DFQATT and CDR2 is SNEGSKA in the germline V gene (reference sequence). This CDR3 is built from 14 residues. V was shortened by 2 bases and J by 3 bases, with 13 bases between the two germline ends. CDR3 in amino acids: CSARLRAPKETQYF. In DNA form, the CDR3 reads TGCAGTGCTAGACTCCGCGCACCCAAAGAGACCCAGTACTTC.

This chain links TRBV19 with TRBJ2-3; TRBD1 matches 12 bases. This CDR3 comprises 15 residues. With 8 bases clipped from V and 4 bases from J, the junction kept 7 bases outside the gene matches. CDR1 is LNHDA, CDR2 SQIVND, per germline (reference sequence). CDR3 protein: CASETGTGGADTQYF. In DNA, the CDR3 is TGTGCCAGTGAAACCGGGACAGGGGGCGCAGATACGCAGTATTTT.

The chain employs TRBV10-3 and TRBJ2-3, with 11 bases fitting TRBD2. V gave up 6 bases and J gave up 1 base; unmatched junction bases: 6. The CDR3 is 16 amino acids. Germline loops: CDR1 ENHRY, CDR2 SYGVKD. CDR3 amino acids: CAIRGSGRAGTDTQYF. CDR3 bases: TGTGCCATCAGGGGTAGCGGGAGGGCCGGCACAGATACGCAGTATTTT.

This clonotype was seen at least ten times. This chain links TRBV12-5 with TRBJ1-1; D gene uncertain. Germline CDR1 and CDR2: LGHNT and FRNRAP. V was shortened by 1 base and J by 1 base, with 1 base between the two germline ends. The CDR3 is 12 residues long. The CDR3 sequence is CASGLENTEAFF. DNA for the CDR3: TGTGCTAGTGGTTTGGAGAACACTGAAGCTTTCTTT.

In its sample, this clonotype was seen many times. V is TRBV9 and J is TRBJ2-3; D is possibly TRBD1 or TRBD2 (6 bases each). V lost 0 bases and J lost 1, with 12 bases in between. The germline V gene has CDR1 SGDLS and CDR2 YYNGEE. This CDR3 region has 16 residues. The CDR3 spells CASSVEGGLRTDTQYF. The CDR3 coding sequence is TGTGCCAGCAGCGTAGAGGGGGGCCTCCGCACAGATACGCAGTATTTT. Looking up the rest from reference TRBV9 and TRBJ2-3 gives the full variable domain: DSGVTQTPKHLITATGQRVTLRCSPRSGDLSVYWYQQSLDQGLQFLIQYYNGEERAKGNILERFSAQQFPDLHSELNLSSLELGDSALYFCASSVEGGLRTDTQYFGPGTRLTVL.

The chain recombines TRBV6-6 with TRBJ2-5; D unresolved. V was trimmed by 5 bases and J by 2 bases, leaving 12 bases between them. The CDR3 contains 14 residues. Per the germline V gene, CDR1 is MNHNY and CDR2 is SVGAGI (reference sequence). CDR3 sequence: CASSGRRNQETQYF. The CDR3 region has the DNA TGTGCCAGCAGTGGGCGGCGGAATCAAGAGACCCAGTACTTC.

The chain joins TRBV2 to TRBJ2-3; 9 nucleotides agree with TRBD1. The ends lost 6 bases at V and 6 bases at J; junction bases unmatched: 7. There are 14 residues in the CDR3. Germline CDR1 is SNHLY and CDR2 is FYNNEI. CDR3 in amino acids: CASSWTGARDTQYF. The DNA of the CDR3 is TGTGCCAGCAGCTGGACAGGGGCGCGGGATACGCAGTATTTT. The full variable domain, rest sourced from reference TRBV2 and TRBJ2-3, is EPEVTQTPSHQVTQMGQEVILRCVPISNHLYFYWYRQILGQKVEFLVSFYNNEISEKSEIFDDQFSVERPDGSNFTLKIRSTKLEDSAMYFCASSWTGARDTQYFGPGTRLTVL.

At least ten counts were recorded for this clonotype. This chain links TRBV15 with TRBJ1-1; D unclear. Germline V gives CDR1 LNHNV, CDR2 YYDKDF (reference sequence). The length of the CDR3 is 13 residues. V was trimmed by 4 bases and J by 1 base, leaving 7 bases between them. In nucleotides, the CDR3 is TGTGCCACCAGCAACAGAGAGAACACTGAAGCTTTCTTT. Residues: CATSNRENTEAFF.

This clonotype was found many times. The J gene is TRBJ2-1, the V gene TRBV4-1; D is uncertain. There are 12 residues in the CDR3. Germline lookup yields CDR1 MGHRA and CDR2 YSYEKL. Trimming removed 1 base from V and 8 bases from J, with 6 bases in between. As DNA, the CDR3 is TGCGCCAGCAGCCAAGGTACAGATGAGCAGTTCTTC. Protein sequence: CASSQGTDEQFF.

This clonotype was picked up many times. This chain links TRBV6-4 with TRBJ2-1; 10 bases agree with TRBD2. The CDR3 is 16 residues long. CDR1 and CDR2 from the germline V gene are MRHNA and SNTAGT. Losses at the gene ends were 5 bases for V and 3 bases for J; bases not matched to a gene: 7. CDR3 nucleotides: TGTGCCAGCAGTCCTATAACTAGCGGGGACTACAATGAGCAGTTCTTC. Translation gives CASSPITSGDYNEQFF.

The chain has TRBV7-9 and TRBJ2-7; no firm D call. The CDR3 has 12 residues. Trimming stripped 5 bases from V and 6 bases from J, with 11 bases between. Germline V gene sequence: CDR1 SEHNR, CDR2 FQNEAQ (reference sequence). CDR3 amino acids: CASSEPGPEQYF. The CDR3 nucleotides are TGTGCCAGCAGCGAGCCAGGCCCCGAGCAGTACTTC.

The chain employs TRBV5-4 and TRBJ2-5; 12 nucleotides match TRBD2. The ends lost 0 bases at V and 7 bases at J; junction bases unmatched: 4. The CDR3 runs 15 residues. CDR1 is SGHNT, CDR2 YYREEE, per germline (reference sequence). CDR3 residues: CASSLGASGGGTQYF. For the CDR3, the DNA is TGTGCCAGCAGCTTGGGCGCTAGCGGGGGGGGGACCCAGTACTTC.

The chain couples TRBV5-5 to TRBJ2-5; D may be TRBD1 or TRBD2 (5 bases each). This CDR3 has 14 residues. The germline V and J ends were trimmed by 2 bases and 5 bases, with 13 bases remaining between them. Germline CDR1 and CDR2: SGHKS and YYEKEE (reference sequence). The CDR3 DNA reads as TGTGCCAGCAGCTTACTCCGGGGCGATGAGACCCAGTACTTC. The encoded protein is CASSLLRGDETQYF.

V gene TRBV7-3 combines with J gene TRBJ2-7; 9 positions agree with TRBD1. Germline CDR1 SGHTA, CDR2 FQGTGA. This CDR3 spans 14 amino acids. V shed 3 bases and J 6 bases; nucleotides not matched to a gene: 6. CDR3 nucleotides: TGTGCCAGCAGCTTTGGGACAGGGCCTTCCGAGCAGTACTTC. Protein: CASSFGTGPSEQYF. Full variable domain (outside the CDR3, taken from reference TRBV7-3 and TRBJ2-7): GAGVSQTPSNKVTEKGKYVELRCDPISGHTALYWYRQSLGQGPEFLIYFQGTGAADDSGLPNDRFFAVRPEGSVSTLKIQRTERGDSAVYLCASSFGTGPSEQYFGPGTRLTVT.

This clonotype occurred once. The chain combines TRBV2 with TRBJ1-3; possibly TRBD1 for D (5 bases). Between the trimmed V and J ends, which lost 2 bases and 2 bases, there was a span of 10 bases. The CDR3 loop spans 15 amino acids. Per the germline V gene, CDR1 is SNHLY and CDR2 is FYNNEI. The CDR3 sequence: CASSERGSAGNTIYF. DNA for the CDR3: TGTGCCAGCAGTGAACGGGGGAGTGCTGGAAACACCATATATTTT. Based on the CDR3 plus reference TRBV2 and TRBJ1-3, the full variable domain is EPEVTQTPSHQVTQMGQEVILRCVPISNHLYFYWYRQILGQKVEFLVSFYNNEISEKSEIFDDQFSVERPDGSNFTLKIRSTKLEDSAMYFCASSERGSAGNTIYFGEGSWLTVV.

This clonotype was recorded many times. CDR3 sequence reads: CASGTALNTEAFF. In DNA, the CDR3 is TGTGCCAGTGGAACAGCCTTGAACACTGAAGCTTTCTTT. The chain joins TRBV19 to TRBJ1-1; D is ambiguous. The CDR3 consists of 13 residues. Germline V gene lookup returns CDR1 LNHDA and CDR2 SQIVND (reference sequence). V lost 8 bases, J lost 0 bases, and 10 bases lay in between.

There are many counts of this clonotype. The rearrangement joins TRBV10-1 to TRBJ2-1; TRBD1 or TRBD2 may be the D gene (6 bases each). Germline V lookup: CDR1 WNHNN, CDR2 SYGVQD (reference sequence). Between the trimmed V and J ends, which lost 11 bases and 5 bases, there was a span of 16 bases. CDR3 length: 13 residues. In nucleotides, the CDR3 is TGCGCCGGGGCAAGGGGGGCTCACAATGAGCAGTTCTTC. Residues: CAGARGAHNEQFF.

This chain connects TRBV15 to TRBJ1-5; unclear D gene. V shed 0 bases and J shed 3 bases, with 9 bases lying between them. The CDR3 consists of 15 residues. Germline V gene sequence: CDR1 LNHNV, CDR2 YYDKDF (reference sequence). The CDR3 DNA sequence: TGTGCCACCAGCAGAGATTCACCGACCAATCAGCCCCAGCATTTT. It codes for CATSRDSPTNQPQHF.

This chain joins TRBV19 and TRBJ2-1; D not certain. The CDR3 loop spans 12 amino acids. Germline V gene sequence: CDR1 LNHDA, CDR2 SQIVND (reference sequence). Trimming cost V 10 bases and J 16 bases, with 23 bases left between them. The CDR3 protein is CATNQGTAVFFF. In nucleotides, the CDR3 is TGTGCCACAAACCAAGGCACAGCCGTCTTTTTCTTC.

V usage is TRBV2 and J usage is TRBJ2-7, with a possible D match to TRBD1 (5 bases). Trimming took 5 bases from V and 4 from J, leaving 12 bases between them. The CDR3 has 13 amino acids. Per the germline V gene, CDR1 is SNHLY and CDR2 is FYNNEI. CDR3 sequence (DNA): TGTGCCAGCAGTTCAGGGCCACAATACGAGCAGTACTTC. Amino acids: CASSSGPQYEQYF.

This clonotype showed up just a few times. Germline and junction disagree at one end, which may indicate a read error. The CDR3 sequence is CATSGPSGGPYSYNEQSF. The CDR3 coding sequence is TGTGCCACCAGCGGTCCATCGGGGGGGCCATACTCCTACAATGAGCAGTCCTTC. This chain uses TRBV15 with TRBJ2-1; 8 bases map to TRBD2. CDR3 length: 18 amino acids. Germline lookup yields CDR1 LNHNV and CDR2 YYDKDF (reference sequence).

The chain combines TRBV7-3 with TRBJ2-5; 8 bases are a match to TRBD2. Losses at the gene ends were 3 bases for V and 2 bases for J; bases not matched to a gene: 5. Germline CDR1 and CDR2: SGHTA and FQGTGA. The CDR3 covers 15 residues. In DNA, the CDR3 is TGTGCCAGCAGCTTCCTTAGCGGGAAACAAGAGACCCAGTACTTC. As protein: CASSFLSGKQETQYF.

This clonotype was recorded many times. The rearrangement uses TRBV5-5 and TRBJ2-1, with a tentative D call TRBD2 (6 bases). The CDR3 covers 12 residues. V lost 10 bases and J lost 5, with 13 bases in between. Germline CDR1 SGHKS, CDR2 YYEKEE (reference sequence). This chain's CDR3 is CASRRRDNEQFF. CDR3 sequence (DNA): TGTGCCTCCCGGCGGAGGGACAATGAGCAGTTCTTC. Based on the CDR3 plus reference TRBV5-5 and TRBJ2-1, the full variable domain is DAGVTQSPTHLIKTRGQQVTLRCSPISGHKSVSWYQQVLGQGPQFIFQYYEKEERGRGNFPDRFSARQFPNYSSELNVNALLLGDSALYLCASRRRDNEQFFGPGTRLTVL.

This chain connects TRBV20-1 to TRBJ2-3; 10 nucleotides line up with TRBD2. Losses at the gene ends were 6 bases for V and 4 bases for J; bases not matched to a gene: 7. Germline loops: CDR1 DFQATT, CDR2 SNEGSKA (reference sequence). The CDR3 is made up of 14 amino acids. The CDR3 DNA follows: TGCAGTGCCCCCCCTAGCGGGAGCGCAGATACGCAGTATTTT. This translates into CSAPPSGSADTQYF.

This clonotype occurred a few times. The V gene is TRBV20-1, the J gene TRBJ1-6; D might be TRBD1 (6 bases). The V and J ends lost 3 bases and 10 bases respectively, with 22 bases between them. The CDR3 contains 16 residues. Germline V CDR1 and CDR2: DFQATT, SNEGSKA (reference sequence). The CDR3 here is CSASAMLQGGVSPLHF. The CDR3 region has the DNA TGCAGTGCTAGTGCGATGCTACAGGGAGGAGTCTCACCCCTCCACTTT.